Listed below are T cell receptor beta chains from one sample, sequenced in a study of blood T cell repertoires in COVID-19. TCRdb's table, derived via immunoSEQ multiplex PCR, lists solely in-frame clones and lacks some. The table includes 200,000 to 250,000 clones, 75% to 90% detected once. Sequencing was performed on peripheral blood. Receptor source: a woman in her 70s with COVID-19, enrolled during active disease. Both conserved end residues are part of each CDR3. A D gene is named only where the DNA matches it firmly. A row's size may be missing; if present it is once, few, many or a size class.

>TRBJ2-1|TRBV5-4|-|TRBD2|18
CASSLGAGRGSSYNEQFF
TGTGCCAGCAGCTTGGGGGCGGGTCGCGGGAGCTCGTACAATGAGCAGTTCTTC
>TRBJ2-1|TRBV6-5|-|TRBD2|15
CASSPLAGENYEQFF
TGTGCCAGCAGCCCACTAGCGGGAGAAAATTATGAGCAGTTCTTC
>TRBJ1-1|TRBV10-3|-|-|14
CAISRVQMNTEAFF
TGTGCCATCAGCCGAGTACAGATGAACACTGAAGCTTTCTTT
>TRBJ2-1|TRBV28|-|TRBD2|16
CASILTSGRSADEQFF
TGTGCCAGCATCCTGACTAGCGGGAGGTCGGCGGATGAGCAGTTCTTC
>TRBJ2-7|TRBV28|-|-|15
CASTPAGQNSYEQYF
TGTGCCAGCACTCCTGCGGGACAGAACTCCTACGAGCAGTACTTC
>TRBJ1-1|TRBV28|-|TRBD1|15
CASSLLGQGIPEAFF
TGTGCCAGCAGTTTATTAGGACAGGGAATACCTGAAGCTTTCTTT
>TRBJ1-1|TRBV6-5|-|TRBD1|13
CASRTGGRTEAFF
TGTGCCAGCAGGACAGGGGGCAGGACTGAAGCTTTCTTT
>TRBJ1-1|TRBV6-5|-|-|14
CASSYGDRNTEAFF
TGTGCCAGCAGTTACGGAGACAGGAACACTGAAGCTTTCTTT
>TRBJ2-7|TRBV9|-|-|15
CASSVDLDGGYEQYF
TGTGCCAGCAGCGTAGACCTGGACGGAGGCTACGAGCAGTACTTC
>TRBJ2-2|TRBV6-1|-|TRBD2|17
CASSEAGGEANTGELFF
TGTGCCAGCAGTGAAGCGGGGGGGGAGGCGAACACCGGGGAGCTGTTTTTT
>TRBJ1-1|TRBV6-5|-|-|13
CASSYRGLTEAFF
TGTGCCAGCAGTTATCGGGGTTTGACTGAAGCTTTCTTT
>TRBJ1-1|TRBV2|-|-|17
CASSVVVSAGEGTEAFF
TGTGCCAGCAGTGTTGTAGTGTCAGCGGGGGAAGGGACTGAAGCTTTCTTT
>TRBJ1-5|TRBV28|once|-|14
CASSRGGDVQPQHF
TGTGCCAGCAGCCGAGGGGGGGACGTTCAGCCCCAGCATTTT
>TRBJ2-3|TRBV6-2/TRBV6-3|-|TRBD2|15
CASSRWDYDTDTQYF
TGTGCCAGCAGTCGATGGGACTACGACACAGATACGCAGTATTTT
>TRBJ1-3|TRBV28|few|-|14
CASSVGFSGNTIYF
TGTGCCAGCAGTGTCGGGTTCTCTGGAAACACCATATATTTT
>TRBJ2-7|TRBV28|-|TRBD2|15
CASSFGSGIGYEQYF
TGTGCCAGCAGTTTCGGTAGCGGGATCGGCTACGAGCAGTACTTC
>TRBJ1-1|TRBV29-1|-|-|13
CSVERDGDTEAFF
TGCAGCGTCGAGAGGGATGGAGACACTGAAGCTTTCTTT
>TRBJ2-7|TRBV2|-|-|12
CASWAGGHEQYF
TGTGCCAGCTGGGCAGGGGGGCACGAGCAGTACTTC
>TRBJ2-7|TRBV7-2|medium-sized|-|15
CASSFGEAASYEQYF
TGTGCCAGCAGCTTCGGGGAAGCCGCCTCCTACGAGCAGTACTTC
>TRBJ1-2|TRBV28|-|-|14
CASSSTSSRGGYTF
TGTGCCAGCAGTTCGACGTCGTCCCGCGGTGGCTACACCTTC
>TRBJ2-1|TRBV27|-|TRBD2|17
CASSSPLPGGPRNEQFF
TGTGCCAGCAGTTCCCCTCTTCCGGGAGGGCCTCGTAATGAGCAGTTCTTC
>TRBJ2-1|TRBV5-5|-|-|16
CASTPDGSGYYNEQFF
TGTGCCAGCACCCCCGACGGCAGCGGATACTACAATGAGCAGTTCTTC
>TRBJ1-6|TRBV5-8|-|-|16
CASSPLRTGLGSPLHF
TGTGCCAGCAGCCCCCTCAGAACAGGGCTGGGTTCACCCCTCCACTTT
>TRBJ1-2|TRBV30|few|-|12
CAWSVGLYGYTF
TGTGCCTGGAGTGTGGGCCTCTATGGCTACACCTTC
>TRBJ1-5|TRBV18|few|TRBD1|15
CASSRSGTGDQPQHF
TGTGCCAGCTCACGTTCCGGGACAGGGGATCAGCCCCAGCATTTT
>TRBJ2-1|TRBV30|-|TRBD2|16
CAWKRTSGSPYNEQFF
TGTGCCTGGAAGAGGACTAGCGGGAGTCCTTACAATGAGCAGTTCTTC
>TRBJ1-2|TRBV7-2|-|-|13
CASSFLNLYGYTF
TGTGCCAGCAGCTTCCTAAATCTCTATGGCTACACCTTC
>TRBJ2-2|TRBV5-8|-|TRBD1|15
CASSRQGRRDGELFF
TGTGCCAGCAGCCGACAGGGCCGAAGGGACGGGGAGCTGTTTTTT
>TRBJ2-3|TRBV5-1|few|TRBD2|14
CASSREAHTDTQYF
TGCGCCAGCAGTCGGGAGGCCCACACAGATACGCAGTATTTT
>TRBJ2-7|TRBV10-3|-|-|15
CATLQGSTGTYEQYF
TGTGCCACCCTTCAGGGTTCCACAGGGACCTACGAGCAGTACTTC
>TRBJ2-1|TRBV11-2|-|TRBD2|16
CASSTYSGSSYNEQFF
TGTGCCAGCAGCACTTATAGCGGGAGCTCCTACAATGAGCAGTTCTTC
>TRBJ2-3|TRBV15|-|TRBD2|16
CATSRKVGGITDTQYF
TGTGCCACCAGCAGGAAGGTCGGGGGGATCACAGATACGCAGTATTTT
>TRBJ1-5|TRBV18|-|-|13
CASSLDSIQPQHF
TGTGCCAGCTCACTGGACAGTATCCAGCCCCAGCATTTT
>TRBJ2-5|TRBV30|-|TRBD1|14
CAWNSGTGGKTQYF
TGTGCCTGGAATTCGGGGACAGGGGGAAAGACCCAGTACTTC
>TRBJ2-3|TRBV7-3|-|-|13
CASSFQAYNSQYF
TGTGCCAGCAGCTTTCAGGCATATAATTCGCAGTATTTT
>TRBJ2-2|TRBV18|-|-|14
CASLGTTNTGELFF
TGTGCCAGCTTAGGGACAACGAACACCGGGGAGCTGTTTTTT
>TRBJ1-1|TRBV10-2|-|TRBD1|15
CASRVSYRGLTEAFF
TGCGCCAGCAGAGTTTCATACAGGGGGCTCACTGAAGCTTTCTTT
>TRBJ1-3|TRBV18|once|TRBD1|15
CASSPGQGAGNTIYF
TGTGCCAGCTCACCAGGACAGGGAGCTGGAAACACCATATATTTT
>TRBJ1-1|TRBV30|-|-|10
CAWSAREAFF
TGTGCCTGGAGTGCGCGGGAAGCTTTCTTT